These 3 T cell receptor beta chains were sequenced from one sample in a study of OX40 agonist ivuxolimab in advanced cancers. Libraries were prepared by immunoSEQ multiplex PCR; TCRdb keeps only in-frame clonotypes and omits some of them. The sample records tens of thousands of clones, around four fifths being singletons. The sample was CD4+ or CD8+ T cells sorted from blood, taken in a trial of the OX40 agonist ivuxolimab. Every receptor here comes from an adult with an advanced solid tumor such as melanoma, head and neck, liver or kidney cancer.

Note on this clone: This sample includes further DNA sequences coding for the same CDR3. The chain combines TRBV5-4 with TRBJ2-5; 9 bases line up with TRBD2. Per the germline V gene, CDR1 is SGHNT and CDR2 is YYREEE (reference sequence). The CDR3 runs 16 residues. The V gene end was trimmed by 2 bases and the J gene end by 2 bases; junction bases not matched to a gene: 7. CDR3 residues: CASSLPTSGKQETQYF. In DNA, the CDR3 is TGTGCCAGCAGCTTACCGACTAGCGGTAAGCAAGAGACCCAGTACTTC.

This clone showed up just a few times. This chain links TRBV27 with TRBJ1-4; TRBD1 aligns across 7 bases. The J segment lost 8 bases and the V segment lost 3 bases, leaving 9 bases of the junction unmatched. Germline loops: CDR1 MNHEY, CDR2 SMNVEV (reference sequence). There are 15 residues in the CDR3. CDR3 sequence reads: CASSLNSGGAEKLFF. The CDR3 DNA sequence: TGTGCCAGCAGTTTGAATTCAGGGGGGGCCGAAAAACTGTTTTTT.

This clone was found once. The chain recombines TRBV7-2 with TRBJ2-7; TRBD1 matches at 9 bases. CDR1 and CDR2 (germline): SGHTA, FQGNSA. J was trimmed by 7 bases and V by 3 bases; bases with no gene match: 7. CDR3 size: 14 residues. The CDR3 DNA is TGTGCCAGCAGCTTTGACAGGGGGTCGGCGGAGCAGTACTTC. Translation: CASSFDRGSAEQYF.